The 23 T cell receptor beta chains below come from one sample, sequenced in a study of early T cells in non-severe SARS-CoV-2 infection. A single record per CDR3 protein comes from TCRdb applying MiXCR to the 5' RACE reads. Found here are tens of thousands of distinct CDR3 sequences, over 5% of them singletons; the top ten hold 4.5%. Specimen: whole blood. Receptors originate from an adult who was a healthcare worker with PCR-confirmed SARS-CoV-2 infection or an uninfected control (not recorded which).

In its sample, this clonotype was seen many times. CDR3 nucleotide sequence: TGTGCCAGCTCACCACCGGGGGGCCGTACTGAAGCTTTCTTT. It translates to CASSPPGGRTEAFF. The J gene is TRBJ1-1, the V gene TRBV18, with a possible D match to TRBD1 (6 bases). The V end was cut by 0 bases, the J end by 5 bases, with 10 bases between. Germline loops: CDR1 KGHSH, CDR2 LQKENI. There are 14 residues in the CDR3.

This clonotype was picked up a small number of times. DNA of the CDR3: TGCAGTGCTAAGCGGGACGGCAATGAGCAGTTCTTC. This translates into CSAKRDGNEQFF. The rearrangement joins TRBV20-1 to TRBJ2-1; 7 bases agree with TRBD2. The junction had 3 bases not matched to a gene; V was cut back by 4 bases and J by 6 bases. CDR1 DFQATT and CDR2 SNEGSKA come from the germline V gene (reference sequence). This CDR3 comprises 12 residues.

In DNA form, the CDR3 reads TGTGCCAGCAGCCGCCGAGGCAACAATGAGCAGTTCTTC. Its protein is CASSRRGNNEQFF. The chain is built from TRBV7-8 and TRBJ2-1, with D uncertain. Between the trimmed V and J ends, which lost 5 bases and 5 bases, there was a span of 10 bases. The CDR3 covers 13 residues. Germline V gene sequence: CDR1 SGHVS, CDR2 FQNEAQ.

This clonotype was detected a few times. The CDR3 nucleotides are TGTGCCAGCAGTGGAGGGGGCAATGAGCAGTTCTTC. This gives the protein CASSGGGNEQFF. The chain joins TRBV25-1 to TRBJ2-1, with D possibly TRBD1 on 6 matching bases. V was clipped by 4 bases and J by 6 bases, with 7 bases between them. CDR1 and CDR2 (germline): MGHDK, SYGVNS. The CDR3 consists of 12 residues.

This clonotype is deemed medium-sized. CDR3 region: CASSEGLAGEEETQYF. CDR3 nucleotides: TGCGCCAGCAGCGAAGGACTAGCGGGAGAGGAAGAGACCCAGTACTTC. V is TRBV10-1 and J is TRBJ2-5; 13 bases agree with TRBD2. V was pared by 6 bases and J by 3 bases, with 7 bases of the junction left unmatched. From germline, CDR1 is WNHNN and CDR2 SYGVQD (reference sequence). The CDR3 covers 16 residues.

This clonotype occurred many times. A read error may produce the germline difference seen at one junction end. V gene TRBV18 combines with J gene TRBJ2-4; 9 bases fit TRBD2. The CDR3 extends over 16 amino acids. Germline CDR1 and CDR2: KGHSH and LQKENI. The CDR3 DNA reads as TGTGCCAGTTCACCGGAGCCTAGCGGGACCAGATACATTCAGTACTTC. Translating gives CASSPEPSGTRYIQYF.

The table lists this clonotype with many counts. The chain links TRBV5-4 to TRBJ1-2, with 9 nucleotides matching TRBD1. The CDR3 is 14 amino acids. Germline lookup yields CDR1 SGHNT and CDR2 YYREEE (reference sequence). J lost 5 bases, V lost 4 bases, and 6 bases had no gene match. CDR3 sequence (DNA): TGTGCCAGCAGCAAAACAGGGGGCTCTTATGGCTACACCTTC. Protein product: CASSKTGGSYGYTF.

This clonotype turned up a few times. The rearrangement joins TRBV11-2 to TRBJ2-3; perhaps D is TRBD1 or TRBD2 (5 bases each). In germline, CDR1 is SGHAT, CDR2 FQNNGV. V gave up 1 base and J gave up 2 bases, with 7 bases separating them. There are 14 residues in the CDR3. The CDR3 DNA follows: TGTGCCAGCAGCTTAGGGGGGTTCACAGATACGCAGTATTTT. This sequence encodes CASSLGGFTDTQYF.

This clonotype was found many times. This chain connects TRBV10-2 to TRBJ2-4; 13 bases align to TRBD2. The J segment lost 6 bases and the V segment lost 6 bases, leaving 11 bases of the junction unmatched. The CDR3 covers 17 residues. Germline V gives CDR1 WSHSY, CDR2 SAAADI. This CDR3 is CASRDTSGRALGNIQYF. In DNA, the CDR3 is TGCGCCAGCAGGGATACTAGCGGGAGGGCCTTAGGAAACATTCAGTACTTC.

At least ten counts were recorded for this clonotype. The chain couples TRBV5-1 to TRBJ1-2; D gene ambiguous. Germline lookup yields CDR1 SGHRS and CDR2 YFSETQ. The V gene lost 0 bases and the J gene lost 4 bases, with 7 bases spanning the gap. CDR3 length: 13 amino acids. The CDR3 sequence: CASSLGGLYGYTF. CDR3 coding DNA: TGCGCCAGCAGCTTGGGCGGACTCTATGGCTACACCTTC.

There are a few counts of this clonotype. This chain connects TRBV7-6 to TRBJ2-3; the match to TRBD1 covers 10 bases. The CDR3 is made up of 15 amino acids. The V gene's germline CDR1 is SGHVS and CDR2 FNYEAQ. The V and J ends lost 4 bases and 11 bases, in that order; junction bases with no gene match: 12. CDR3 DNA: TGTGCCAGCAGCTACCAGGACAGGGGGGCCACCAAGCAGTATTTT. This codes for CASSYQDRGATKQYF.

This clonotype has more than one count but fewer than ten. The V call is TRBV4-1, the J call TRBJ1-1; no definite D call. CDR3 length: 14 residues. Germline loops: CDR1 MGHRA, CDR2 YSYEKL. Trimming pared 0 bases from V and 4 bases from J, leaving 9 bases between. The CDR3 DNA reads TGCGCCAGCAGCCAAGATCCGGGGAGCACTGAAGCTTTCTTT. Translating gives CASSQDPGSTEAFF.

Only a few counts were recorded for this clonotype. The chain couples TRBV18 to TRBJ1-2; no clear D. Germline V gene data show CDR1 as KGHSH and CDR2 as LQKENI. The V gene lost 0 bases and the J gene lost 1 base, with 6 bases spanning the gap. This CDR3 is 14 amino acids long. The CDR3 sequence is CASSPPAFNYGYTF. The CDR3 DNA reads as TGTGCCAGCTCACCACCCGCCTTTAACTATGGCTACACCTTC.

This clonotype appeared a few times. CDR3 in amino acids: CARRDSRTEAFF. In DNA, the CDR3 is TGTGCCAGACGGGACAGTCGCACTGAAGCTTTCTTT. The genes are TRBV2 and TRBJ1-1; 7 positions match TRBD1. The V segment lost 9 bases and the J segment 4 bases; nucleotides outside the gene matches: 5. Germline-derived CDR1 and CDR2 are SNHLY and FYNNEI. The CDR3 sequence is 12 residues long.

This clonotype was recorded at least ten times. The chain links TRBV4-1 to TRBJ1-5; possibly TRBD1 for D (5 bases). This CDR3 comprises 14 residues. V was clipped by 5 bases and J by 1 base, with 9 bases between them. CDR1 and CDR2 from the germline V gene are MGHRA and YSYEKL. The DNA for the CDR3 is TGCGCCAGCAGCAAGGGACGGAGCAATCAGCCCCAGCATTTT. Translation gives CASSKGRSNQPQHF.

The sample holds many counts of this clonotype. This chain links TRBV4-2 with TRBJ2-1, with 9 nucleotides matching TRBD2. V gave up 1 base and J gave up 7 bases; unmatched junction bases: 5. This CDR3 is 15 amino acids long. CDR1 and CDR2 (germline): LGHNA, YNFKEQ. The CDR3 loop reads CASSQGASGTNEQFF. Written as DNA, the CDR3 is TGTGCCAGCAGCCAAGGGGCTAGCGGGACAAATGAGCAGTTCTTC.

This clonotype has at least ten counts. The rearrangement uses TRBV28 and TRBJ1-5, with D unclear. Germline V gene sequence: CDR1 MDHEN, CDR2 SYDVKM. Trimming left V 6 bases short and J 3 bases short, with 18 bases between. CDR3 length: 16 residues. In DNA, the CDR3 is TGTGCCAGCAGCCTAGGGATAGGACGGTACAATCAGCCCCAGCATTTT. This sequence encodes CASSLGIGRYNQPQHF.

V usage is TRBV11-1 and J usage is TRBJ2-7; weak D call: TRBD1 (5 bases). This CDR3 is built from 14 residues. The V end was cut by 3 bases, the J end by 4 bases, with 13 bases between. Per the germline V gene, CDR1 is SGHAT and CDR2 is FQDESV (reference sequence). CDR3 residues: CASSFDRLSYEQYF. CDR3 DNA sequence: TGTGCCAGCAGCTTCGACAGACTCTCTTACGAGCAGTACTTC.

In its sample, this clonotype was seen many times. The rearrangement uses TRBV19 and TRBJ2-4; D possibly corresponds to TRBD1 (5 bases). The CDR3 runs 15 residues. V was pared by 4 bases and J by 1 base, with 11 bases between. Germline CDR1 reads LNHDA; CDR2 reads SQIVND (reference sequence). The CDR3 spells CASSNPGSAKNIQYF. The DNA for the CDR3 is TGTGCCAGTAGTAATCCAGGGTCGGCCAAAAACATTCAGTACTTC.

This clonotype has a count of ten or more. The J gene is TRBJ2-7, the V gene TRBV29-1; 11 bases are shared with TRBD1. The CDR3 extends over 14 amino acids. The germline CDR1 and CDR2 sequences are SQVTM and ANQGSEA. J was trimmed by 1 base and V by 5 bases; bases with no gene match: 4. CDR3 region: CSVTGTGGSYEQYF. The CDR3 region has the DNA TGCAGCGTTACGGGGACAGGGGGGTCCTACGAGCAGTACTTC.

This clonotype has ten or more counts. The chain recombines TRBV6-2 or TRBV6-3 with TRBJ1-2, with D unresolved. The CDR3 runs 10 residues. The ends were cut back, 2 bases at V and 7 bases at J, with 2 bases in the middle. CDR1 MNHEY and CDR2 SVGEGT come from the germline V gene. The DNA for the CDR3 is TGTGCCAGCAGTTACATTGGCTACACCTTC. This encodes CASSYIGYTF.

This clonotype showed up many times. The rearrangement links TRBV4-1 to TRBJ2-1; 9 nucleotides align to TRBD1. The CDR3 sequence is 16 residues long. V gave up 4 bases and J gave up 5 bases; unmatched junction bases: 9. Germline V gene sequence: CDR1 MGHRA, CDR2 YSYEKL. This CDR3 is CASSPQDTGGNNEQFF. In DNA, the CDR3 is TGCGCCAGCAGCCCTCAGGACACAGGGGGCAACAATGAGCAGTTCTTC.

The rearrangement links TRBV12-3 or TRBV12-4 to TRBJ2-3; possibly TRBD1 for D (5 bases). The CDR3 is 15 amino acids. V was shortened by 3 bases and J by 1 base, with 11 bases between the two germline ends. As DNA, the CDR3 is TGTGCCAGCAGTTTTACAGGAGCAGGCACAGATACGCAGTATTTT. It specifies CASSFTGAGTDTQYF.